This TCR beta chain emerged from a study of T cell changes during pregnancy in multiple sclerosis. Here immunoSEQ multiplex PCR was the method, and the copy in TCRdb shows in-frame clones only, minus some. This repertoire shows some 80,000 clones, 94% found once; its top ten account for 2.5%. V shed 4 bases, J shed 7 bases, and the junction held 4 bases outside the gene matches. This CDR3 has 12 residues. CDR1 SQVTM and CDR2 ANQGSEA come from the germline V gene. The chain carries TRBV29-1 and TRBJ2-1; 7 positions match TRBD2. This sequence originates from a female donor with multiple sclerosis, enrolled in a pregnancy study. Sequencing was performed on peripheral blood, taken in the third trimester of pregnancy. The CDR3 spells CSVVEGGNEQFF. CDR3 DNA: TGCAGCGTTGTTGAGGGAGGGAATGAGCAGTTCTTC.